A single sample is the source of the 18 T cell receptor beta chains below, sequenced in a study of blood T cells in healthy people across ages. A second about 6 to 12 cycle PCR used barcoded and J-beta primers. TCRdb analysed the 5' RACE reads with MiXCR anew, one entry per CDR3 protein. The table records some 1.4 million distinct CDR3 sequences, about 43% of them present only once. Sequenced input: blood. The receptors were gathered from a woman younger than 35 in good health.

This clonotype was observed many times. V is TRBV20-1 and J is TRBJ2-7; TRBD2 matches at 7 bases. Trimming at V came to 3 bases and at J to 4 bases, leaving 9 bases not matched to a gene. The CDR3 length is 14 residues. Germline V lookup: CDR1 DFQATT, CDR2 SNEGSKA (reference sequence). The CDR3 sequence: CSARPLGGGYEQYF. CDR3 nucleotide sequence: TGCAGTGCTAGGCCCCTTGGGGGGGGATACGAGCAGTACTTC.

CDR3 sequence reads: CASSQAATSRTDTQYF. The CDR3 nucleotides are TGTGCCAGCAGCCAAGCGGCGACTAGCCGAACAGATACGCAGTATTTT. J is TRBJ2-3 and V is TRBV3-1; 7 bases align to TRBD2. J was trimmed by 3 bases and V by 1 base; bases with no gene match: 7. Per the germline V gene, CDR1 is LGHDT and CDR2 is YNNKEL (reference sequence). This CDR3 region has 16 residues.

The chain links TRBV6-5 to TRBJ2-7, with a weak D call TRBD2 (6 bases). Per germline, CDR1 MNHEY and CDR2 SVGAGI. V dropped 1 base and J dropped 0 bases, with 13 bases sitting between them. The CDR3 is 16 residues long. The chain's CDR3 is CASSYLAAGSSYEQYF. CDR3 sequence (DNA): TGTGCCAGCAGTTACTTAGCGGCAGGGAGCTCCTACGAGCAGTACTTC.

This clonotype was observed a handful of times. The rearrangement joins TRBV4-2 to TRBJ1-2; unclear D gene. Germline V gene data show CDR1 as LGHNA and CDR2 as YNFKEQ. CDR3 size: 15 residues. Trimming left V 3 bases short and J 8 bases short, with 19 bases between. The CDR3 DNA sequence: TGTGCCAGCAGCCACCCCAATCCGGTTGCGAGGGGCTACACCTTC. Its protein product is CASSHPNPVARGYTF.

DNA for the CDR3: TGTGCCAGTACCCTCGGGTGGAGGACAGGGACAAACTATGGCTACACCTTC. Its protein is CASTLGWRTGTNYGYTF. This sequence joins TRBV19 and TRBJ1-2; 8 bases fit TRBD1. The V and J ends lost 7 bases and 2 bases, in that order; junction bases with no gene match: 15. The CDR3 totals 17 residues. In germline, CDR1 is LNHDA, CDR2 SQIVND (reference sequence).

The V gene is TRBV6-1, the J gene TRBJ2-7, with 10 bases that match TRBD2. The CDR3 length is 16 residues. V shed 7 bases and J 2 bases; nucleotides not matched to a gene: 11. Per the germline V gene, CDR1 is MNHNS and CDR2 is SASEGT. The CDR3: CASNPSGSNKAYEQYF. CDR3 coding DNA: TGTGCCAGCAACCCTAGCGGGAGTAATAAGGCCTACGAGCAGTACTTC.

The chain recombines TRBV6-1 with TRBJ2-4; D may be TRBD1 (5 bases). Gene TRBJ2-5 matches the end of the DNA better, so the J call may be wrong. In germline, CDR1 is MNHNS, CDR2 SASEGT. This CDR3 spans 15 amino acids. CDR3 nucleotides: TGTGCCAGCAGTGAAGTCGGAACAGGTCTAGAGACCCAGTACTTC. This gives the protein CASSEVGTGLETQYF.

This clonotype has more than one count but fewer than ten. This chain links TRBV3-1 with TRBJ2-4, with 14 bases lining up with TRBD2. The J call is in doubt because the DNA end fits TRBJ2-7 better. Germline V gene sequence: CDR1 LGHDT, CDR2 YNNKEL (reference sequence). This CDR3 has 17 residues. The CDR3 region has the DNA TGTGCCAGCAGCCAACGCATGACTAGCGGGAGGGCCCTCGAGCAGTACTTC. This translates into CASSQRMTSGRALEQYF.

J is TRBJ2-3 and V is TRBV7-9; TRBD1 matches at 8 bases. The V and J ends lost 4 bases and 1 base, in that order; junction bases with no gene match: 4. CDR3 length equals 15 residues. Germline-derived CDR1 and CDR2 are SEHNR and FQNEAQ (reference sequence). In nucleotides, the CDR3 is TGTGCCAGCAGCTGGACAGGGTCGGGCACAGATACGCAGTATTTT. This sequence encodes CASSWTGSGTDTQYF.

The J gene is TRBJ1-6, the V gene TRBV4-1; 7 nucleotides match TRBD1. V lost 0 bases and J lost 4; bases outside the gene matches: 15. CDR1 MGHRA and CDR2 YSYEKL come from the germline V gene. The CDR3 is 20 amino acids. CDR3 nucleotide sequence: TGCGCCAGCAGCCAAGACATATATGGTGAGGGGGCAAAATATAATTCACCCCTCCACTTT. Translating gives CASSQDIYGEGAKYNSPLHF.

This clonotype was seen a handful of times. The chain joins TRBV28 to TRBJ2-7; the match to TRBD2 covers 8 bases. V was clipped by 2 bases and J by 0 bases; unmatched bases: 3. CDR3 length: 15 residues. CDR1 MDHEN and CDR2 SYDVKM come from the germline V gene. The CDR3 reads CASSLQRGISYEQYF. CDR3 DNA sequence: TGTGCCAGCAGTTTACAGCGGGGGATCTCCTACGAGCAGTACTTC.

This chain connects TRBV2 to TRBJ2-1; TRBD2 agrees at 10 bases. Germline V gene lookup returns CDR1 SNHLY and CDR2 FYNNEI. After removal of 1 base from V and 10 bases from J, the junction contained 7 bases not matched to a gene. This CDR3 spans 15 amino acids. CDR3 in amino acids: CASSEGAGGYYEQFF. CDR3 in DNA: TGTGCCAGCAGTGAAGGAGCGGGAGGGTACTACGAGCAGTTCTTC.

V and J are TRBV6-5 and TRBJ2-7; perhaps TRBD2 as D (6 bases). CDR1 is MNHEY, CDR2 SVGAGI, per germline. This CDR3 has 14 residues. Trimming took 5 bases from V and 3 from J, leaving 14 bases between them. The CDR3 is CASSAPGSYYEQYF. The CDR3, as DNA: TGTGCCAGCAGTGCCCCCGGGAGTTACTACGAGCAGTACTTC.

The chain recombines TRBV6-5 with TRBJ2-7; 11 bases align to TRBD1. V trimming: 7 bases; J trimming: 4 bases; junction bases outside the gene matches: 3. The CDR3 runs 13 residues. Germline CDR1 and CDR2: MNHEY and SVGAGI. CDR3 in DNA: TGTGCCAGCACGGGACAGGGGGTTTACGAGCAGTACTTC. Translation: CASTGQGVYEQYF.

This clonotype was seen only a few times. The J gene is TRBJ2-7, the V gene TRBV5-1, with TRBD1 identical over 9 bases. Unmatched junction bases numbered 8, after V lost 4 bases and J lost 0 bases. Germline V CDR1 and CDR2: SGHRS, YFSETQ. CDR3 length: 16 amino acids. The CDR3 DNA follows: TGCGCCAGCAGCCTCAGGACAGGGGAGAACTCCTACGAGCAGTACTTC. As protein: CASSLRTGENSYEQYF.

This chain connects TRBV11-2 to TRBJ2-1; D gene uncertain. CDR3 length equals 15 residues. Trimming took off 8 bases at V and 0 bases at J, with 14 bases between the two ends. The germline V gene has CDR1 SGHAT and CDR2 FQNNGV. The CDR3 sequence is CASFQHSVSYNEQFF. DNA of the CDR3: TGTGCCAGCTTTCAACACTCAGTCTCCTACAATGAGCAGTTCTTC.

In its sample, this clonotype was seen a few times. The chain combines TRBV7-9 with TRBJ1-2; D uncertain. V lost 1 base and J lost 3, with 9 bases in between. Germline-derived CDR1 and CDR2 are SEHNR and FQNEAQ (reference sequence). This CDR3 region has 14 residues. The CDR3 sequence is CASSLGPGYYGYTF. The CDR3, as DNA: TGTGCCAGCAGCTTAGGTCCGGGGTACTATGGCTACACCTTC.

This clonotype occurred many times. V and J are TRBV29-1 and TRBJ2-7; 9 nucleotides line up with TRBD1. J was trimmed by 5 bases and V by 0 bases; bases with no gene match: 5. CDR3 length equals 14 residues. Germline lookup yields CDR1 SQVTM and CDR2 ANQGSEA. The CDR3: CSVEEGTGNDEQYF. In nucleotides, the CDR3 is TGCAGCGTTGAAGAGGGGACAGGGAACGACGAGCAGTACTTC.